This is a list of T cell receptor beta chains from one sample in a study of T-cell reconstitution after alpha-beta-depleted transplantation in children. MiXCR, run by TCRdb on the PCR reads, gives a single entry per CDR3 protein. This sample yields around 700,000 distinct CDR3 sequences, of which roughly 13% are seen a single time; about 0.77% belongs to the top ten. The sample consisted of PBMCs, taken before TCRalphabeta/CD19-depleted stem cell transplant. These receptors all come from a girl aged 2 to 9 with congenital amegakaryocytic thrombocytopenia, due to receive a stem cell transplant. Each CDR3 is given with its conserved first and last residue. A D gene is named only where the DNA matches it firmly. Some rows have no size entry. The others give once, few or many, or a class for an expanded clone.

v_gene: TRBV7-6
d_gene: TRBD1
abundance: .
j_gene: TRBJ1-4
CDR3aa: CASSSLGTGDEKLFF
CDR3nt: TGTGCCAGCAGCTCGTTGGGGACAGGGGATGAAAAACTGTTTTTT

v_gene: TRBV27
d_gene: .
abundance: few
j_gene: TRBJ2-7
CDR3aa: CASSYSGSTYEQYF
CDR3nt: TGTGCCAGCAGTTACTCGGGTTCCACCTACGAGCAGTACTTC

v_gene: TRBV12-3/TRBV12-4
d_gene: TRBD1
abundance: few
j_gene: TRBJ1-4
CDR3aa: CASSNRDRGNEKLFF
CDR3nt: TGTGCCAGCAGTAACCGGGACAGGGGGAATGAAAAACTGTTTTTT

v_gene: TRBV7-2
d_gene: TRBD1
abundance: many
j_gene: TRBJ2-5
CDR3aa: CASIGTGRTQYF
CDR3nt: TGTGCCAGCATCGGGACAGGGAGGACCCAGTACTTC

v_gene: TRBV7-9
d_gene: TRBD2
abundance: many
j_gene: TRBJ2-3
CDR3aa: CASNTLRGTSKWF
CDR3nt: TGTGCCAGCAACACACTCAGGGGGACTAGCAAATGGTTT

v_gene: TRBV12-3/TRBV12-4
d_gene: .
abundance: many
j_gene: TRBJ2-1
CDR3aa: CASSPVRSSYNEQFF
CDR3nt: TGTGCCAGCAGCCCCGTTAGGAGCTCCTACAATGAGCAGTTCTTC

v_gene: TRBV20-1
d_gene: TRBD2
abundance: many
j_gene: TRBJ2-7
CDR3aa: CSASGGRTPYEQYF
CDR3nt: TGCAGTGCTAGCGGCGGGAGGACTCCCTACGAGCAGTACTTC

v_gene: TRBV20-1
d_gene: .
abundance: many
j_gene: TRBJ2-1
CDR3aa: CSAYLAEPYNEQFF
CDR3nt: TGCAGTGCTTATTTAGCGGAGCCCTACAATGAGCAGTTCTTC

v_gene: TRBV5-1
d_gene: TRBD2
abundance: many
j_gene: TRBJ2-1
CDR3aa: CASSLVLAADNEQFF
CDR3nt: TGCGCCAGCAGCTTGGTACTAGCGGCCGACAATGAGCAGTTCTTC

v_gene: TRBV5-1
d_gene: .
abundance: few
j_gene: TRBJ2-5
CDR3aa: CASRPGPSDLLGETQYF
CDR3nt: TGCGCCAGCAGACCTGGGCCTAGCGACCTTTTGGGGGAGACCCAGTACTTC

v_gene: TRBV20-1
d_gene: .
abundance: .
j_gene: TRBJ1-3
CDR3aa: CSALSGEALGNTIYF
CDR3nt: TGCAGTGCTCTTTCGGGGGAGGCGCTCGGAAACACCATATATTTT

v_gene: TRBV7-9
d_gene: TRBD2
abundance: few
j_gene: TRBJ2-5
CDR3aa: CASSLIRASGQETQYF
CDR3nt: TGTGCCAGCAGCTTAATTCGGGCTAGCGGCCAAGAGACCCAGTACTTC

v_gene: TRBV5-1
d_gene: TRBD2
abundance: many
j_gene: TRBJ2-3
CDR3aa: CASSQTSGRAGGTQYF
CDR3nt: TGCGCCAGCAGTCAAACTAGCGGGAGGGCTGGGGGTACGCAGTATTTT

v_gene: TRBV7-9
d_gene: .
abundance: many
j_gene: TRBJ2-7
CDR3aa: CASSLLATYEQYF
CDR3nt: TGTGCCAGCAGCTTACTGGCCACCTACGAGCAGTACTTC

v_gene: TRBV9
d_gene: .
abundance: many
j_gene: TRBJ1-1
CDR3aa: CASSVVSAGGSEAFF
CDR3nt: TGTGCCAGCAGCGTAGTGTCGGCGGGGGGGAGTGAAGCTTTCTTT

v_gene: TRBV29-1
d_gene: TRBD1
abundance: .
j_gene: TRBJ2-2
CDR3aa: CSVDRGRDGELFF
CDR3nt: TGCAGCGTTGACAGGGGGCGCGACGGGGAGCTGTTTTTT

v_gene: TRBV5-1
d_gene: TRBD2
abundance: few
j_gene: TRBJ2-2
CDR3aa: CASSLHPGTSLTGELFF
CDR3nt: TGCGCCAGCAGCTTACACCCCGGGACTAGTTTGACCGGGGAGCTGTTTTTT

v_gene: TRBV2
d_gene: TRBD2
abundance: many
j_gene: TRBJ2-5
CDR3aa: CASSESGGTETQYF
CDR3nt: TGTGCCAGCAGTGAATCGGGAGGGACGGAGACCCAGTACTTC

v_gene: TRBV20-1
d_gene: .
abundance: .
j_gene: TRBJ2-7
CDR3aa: CSARDAGPEQYF
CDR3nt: TGCAGTGCTAGAGATGCTGGGCCCGAGCAGTACTTC

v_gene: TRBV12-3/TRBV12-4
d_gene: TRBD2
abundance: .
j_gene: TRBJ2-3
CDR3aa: CASSLAGTSAITDTQYF
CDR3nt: TGTGCCAGCAGTTTAGCAGGGACTAGCGCCATCACAGATACGCAGTATTTT

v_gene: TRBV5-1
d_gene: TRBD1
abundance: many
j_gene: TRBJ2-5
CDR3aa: CASSLTGQGNQETQYF
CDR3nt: TGCGCCAGCAGCCTGACGGGACAGGGCAACCAAGAGACCCAGTACTTC

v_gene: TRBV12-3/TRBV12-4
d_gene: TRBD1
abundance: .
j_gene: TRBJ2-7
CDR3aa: CASSPSRDSSYEQYF
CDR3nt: TGTGCCAGCAGTCCAAGCAGGGACAGCTCCTACGAGCAGTACTTC

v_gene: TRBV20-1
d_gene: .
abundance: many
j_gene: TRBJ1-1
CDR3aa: CSASSSGSTEAFF
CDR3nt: TGCAGTGCTAGTTCGTCGGGAAGCACTGAAGCTTTCTTT

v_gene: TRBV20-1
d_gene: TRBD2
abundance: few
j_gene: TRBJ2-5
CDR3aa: CSASGLAGNQETQYF
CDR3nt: TGCAGTGCTAGTGGGCTAGCGGGAAACCAAGAGACCCAGTACTTC

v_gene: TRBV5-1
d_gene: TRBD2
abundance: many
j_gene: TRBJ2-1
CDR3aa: CASSLVLAGISADEQFF
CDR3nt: TGCGCCAGCAGCTTGGTTCTAGCGGGGATATCTGCGGATGAGCAGTTCTTC

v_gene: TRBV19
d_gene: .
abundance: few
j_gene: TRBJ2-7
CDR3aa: CASSGGTGRYEQYF
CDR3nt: TGTGCCAGTAGTGGAGGAACGGGCAGGTACGAGCAGTACTTC

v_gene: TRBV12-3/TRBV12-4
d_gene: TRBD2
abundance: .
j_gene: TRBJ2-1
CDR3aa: CASLAGLHNEQFF
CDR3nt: TGTGCCAGCCTAGCGGGACTCCACAATGAGCAGTTCTTC

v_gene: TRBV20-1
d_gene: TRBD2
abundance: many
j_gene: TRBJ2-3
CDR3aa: CSAAPAGTTDTQYF
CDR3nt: TGCAGTGCCGCCCCAGCGGGAACCACAGATACGCAGTATTTT

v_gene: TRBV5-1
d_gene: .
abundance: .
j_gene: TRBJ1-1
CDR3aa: CASSSEGGMNTEAFF
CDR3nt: TGCGCCAGCAGCTCGGAGGGGGGAATGAACACTGAAGCTTTCTTT

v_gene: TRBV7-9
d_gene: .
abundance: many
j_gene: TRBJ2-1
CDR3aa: CASSFSPPSYNEQFF
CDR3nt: TGTGCCAGCAGCTTCTCCCCACCTTCCTACAATGAGCAGTTCTTC

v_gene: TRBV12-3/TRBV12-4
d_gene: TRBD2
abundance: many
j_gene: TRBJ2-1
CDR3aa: CASSFSAGVDNEQFF
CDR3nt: TGTGCCAGCAGTTTTTCCGCGGGAGTGGACAATGAGCAGTTCTTC

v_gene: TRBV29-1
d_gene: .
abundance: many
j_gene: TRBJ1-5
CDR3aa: CSVRERGTQHF
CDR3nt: TGCAGCGTCCGAGAGAGGGGGACCCAGCATTTT

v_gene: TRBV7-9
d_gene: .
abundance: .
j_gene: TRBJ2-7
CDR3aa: CASSIEPGLTYYEQYF
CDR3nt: TGTGCCAGCAGCATAGAGCCGGGACTGACCTATTACGAGCAGTACTTC

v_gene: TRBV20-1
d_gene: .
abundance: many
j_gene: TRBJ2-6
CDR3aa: CSASGGASGANVLTF
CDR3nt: TGCAGTGCTAGTGGCGGGGCTTCTGGGGCCAACGTCCTGACTTTC

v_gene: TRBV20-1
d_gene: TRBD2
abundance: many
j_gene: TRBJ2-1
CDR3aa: CSSSRSGVSYNEQFF
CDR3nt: TGCAGTAGTTCTAGAAGCGGGGTAAGCTACAATGAGCAGTTCTTC

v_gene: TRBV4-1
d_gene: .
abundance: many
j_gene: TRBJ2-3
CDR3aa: CASSPTFSASFTDTQYF
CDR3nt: TGCGCCAGCAGCCCCACTTTTTCAGCGAGTTTCACAGATACGCAGTATTTT

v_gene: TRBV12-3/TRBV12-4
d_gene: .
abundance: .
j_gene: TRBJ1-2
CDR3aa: CASTETNYGYTF
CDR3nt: TGTGCCAGCACCGAGACTAACTATGGCTACACCTTC

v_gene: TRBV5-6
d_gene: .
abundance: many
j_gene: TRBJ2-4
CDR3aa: CASSDSGRLAKNIQYF
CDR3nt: TGTGCCAGCAGCGATTCAGGGAGGCTAGCCAAAAACATTCAGTACTTC

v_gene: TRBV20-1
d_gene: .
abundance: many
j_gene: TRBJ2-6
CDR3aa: CSAKDSGANVLTF
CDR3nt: TGCAGTGCTAAAGACTCTGGGGCCAACGTCCTGACTTTC

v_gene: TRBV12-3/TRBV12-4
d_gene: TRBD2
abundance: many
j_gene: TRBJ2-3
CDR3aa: CASTRTSGMTDTQYF
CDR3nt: TGTGCCAGCACCCGAACTAGCGGGATGACAGATACGCAGTATTTT

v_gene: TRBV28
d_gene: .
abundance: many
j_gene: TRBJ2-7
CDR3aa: CASSLNGVYEQYF
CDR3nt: TGTGCCAGCAGTTTAAACGGAGTTTACGAGCAGTACTTC

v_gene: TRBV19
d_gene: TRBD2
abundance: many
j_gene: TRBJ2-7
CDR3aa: CASSPAGANYEQYF
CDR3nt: TGTGCCAGTAGCCCAGCGGGAGCGAACTACGAGCAGTACTTC

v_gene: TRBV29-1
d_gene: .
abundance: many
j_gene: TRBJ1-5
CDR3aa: CSVVEGRDQPQHF
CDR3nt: TGCAGCGTTGTTGAGGGTCGGGATCAGCCCCAGCATTTT

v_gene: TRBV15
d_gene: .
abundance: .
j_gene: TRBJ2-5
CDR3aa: CATSSDLGQETQYF
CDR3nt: TGTGCCACCAGCAGTGATCTTGGCCAAGAGACCCAGTACTTC

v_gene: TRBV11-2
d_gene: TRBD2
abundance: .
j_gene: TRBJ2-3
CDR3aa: CASSLTPTSAYTDTQYF
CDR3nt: TGTGCCAGCAGCTTAACTCCTACTAGCGCCTACACAGATACGCAGTATTTT

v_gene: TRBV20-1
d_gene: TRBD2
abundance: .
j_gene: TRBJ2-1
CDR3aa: CSATRPASGRFSEQFF
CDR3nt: TGCAGTGCTACCCGACCTGCTAGCGGGCGCTTCAGTGAGCAGTTCTTC

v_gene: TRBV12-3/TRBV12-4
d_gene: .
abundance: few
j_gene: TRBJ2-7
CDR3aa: CASSTLGQLYEQYF
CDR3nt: TGTGCCAGCAGTACCCTAGGGCAGCTCTACGAGCAGTACTTC

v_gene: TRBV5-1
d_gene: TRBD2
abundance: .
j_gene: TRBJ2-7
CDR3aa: CASSLAPAGAPYEQYF
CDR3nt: TGCGCCAGCAGCTTGGCCCCAGCGGGAGCGCCCTACGAGCAGTACTTC

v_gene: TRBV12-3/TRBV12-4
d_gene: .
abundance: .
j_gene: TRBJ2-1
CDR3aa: CASRTSVEVEQFF
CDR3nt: TGTGCCAGCAGGACTAGTGTCGAGGTAGAGCAGTTCTTC

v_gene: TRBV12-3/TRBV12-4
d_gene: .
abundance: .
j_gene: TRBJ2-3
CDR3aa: CASTRDWSTDTQYF
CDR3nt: TGTGCCAGCACCCGGGACTGGAGCACAGATACGCAGTATTTT